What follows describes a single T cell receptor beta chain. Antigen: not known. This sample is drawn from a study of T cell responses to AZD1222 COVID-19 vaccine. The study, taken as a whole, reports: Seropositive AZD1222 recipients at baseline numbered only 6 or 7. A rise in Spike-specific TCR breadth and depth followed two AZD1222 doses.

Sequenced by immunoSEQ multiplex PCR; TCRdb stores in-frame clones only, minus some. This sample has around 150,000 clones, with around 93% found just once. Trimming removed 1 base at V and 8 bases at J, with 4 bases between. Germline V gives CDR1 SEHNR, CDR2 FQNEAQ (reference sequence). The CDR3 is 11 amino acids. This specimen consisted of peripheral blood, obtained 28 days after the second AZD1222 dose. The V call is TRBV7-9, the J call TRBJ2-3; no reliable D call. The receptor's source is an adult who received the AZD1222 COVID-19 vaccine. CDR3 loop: CASSLGFTQYF. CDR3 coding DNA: TGTGCCAGCAGCTTAGGGTTTACGCAGTATTTT.